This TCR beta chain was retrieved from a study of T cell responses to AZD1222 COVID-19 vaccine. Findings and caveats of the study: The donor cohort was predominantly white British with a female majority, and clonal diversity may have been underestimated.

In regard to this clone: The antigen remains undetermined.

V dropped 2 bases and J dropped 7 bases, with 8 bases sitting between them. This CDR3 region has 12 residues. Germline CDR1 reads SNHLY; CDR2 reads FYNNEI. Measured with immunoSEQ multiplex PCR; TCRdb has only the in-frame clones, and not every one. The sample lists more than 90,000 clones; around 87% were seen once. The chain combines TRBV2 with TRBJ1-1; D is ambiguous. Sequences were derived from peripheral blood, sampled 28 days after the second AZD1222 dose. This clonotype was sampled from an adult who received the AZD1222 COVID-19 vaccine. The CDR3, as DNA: TGTGCCAGCAGTGAAAGTCCCCGTGAAGCTTTCTTT. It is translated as CASSESPREAFF.